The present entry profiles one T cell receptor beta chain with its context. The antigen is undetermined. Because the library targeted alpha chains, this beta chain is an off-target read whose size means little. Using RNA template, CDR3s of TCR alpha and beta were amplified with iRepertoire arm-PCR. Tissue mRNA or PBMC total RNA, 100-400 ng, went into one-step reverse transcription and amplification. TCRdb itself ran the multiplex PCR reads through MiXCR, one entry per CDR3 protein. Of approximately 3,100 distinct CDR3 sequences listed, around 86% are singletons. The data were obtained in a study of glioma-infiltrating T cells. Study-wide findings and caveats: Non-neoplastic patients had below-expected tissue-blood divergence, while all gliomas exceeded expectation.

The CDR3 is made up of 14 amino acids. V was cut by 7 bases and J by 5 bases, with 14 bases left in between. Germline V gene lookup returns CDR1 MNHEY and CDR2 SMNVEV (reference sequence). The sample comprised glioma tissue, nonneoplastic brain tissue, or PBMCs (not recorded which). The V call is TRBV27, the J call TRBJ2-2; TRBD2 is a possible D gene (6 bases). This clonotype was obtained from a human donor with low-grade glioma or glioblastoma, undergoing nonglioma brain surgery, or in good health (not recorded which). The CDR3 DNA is TGTGCCAGCACCAACGGGGGAGGAACCGGGGAGCTGTTTTTT. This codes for CASTNGGGTGELFF.